The 27 T cell receptor beta chains below come from one sample, sequenced in a study of T cells in Graves' hyperthyroidism and ophthalmopathy. TCR beta CDR3 sequences were amplified from RNA transcripts. The TCR CDR3 was amplified in a first-round RT-PCR using the HTBI primer set. TCRdb redid the calling of the multiplex PCR reads with MiXCR, one entry per CDR3 protein. The sample has around 580,000 distinct CDR3 sequences; around 17% are singletons. Sequencing was carried out using blood. The receptors shown here come from a woman younger than 30 with Graves' hyperthyroidism.

V usage is TRBV15 and J usage is TRBJ2-7; 15 bases fit TRBD2. Germline lookup yields CDR1 LNHNV and CDR2 YYDKDF (reference sequence). The CDR3 has 15 amino acids. The V gene end was trimmed by 1 base and the J gene end by 5 bases; junction bases not matched to a gene: 0. In DNA form, the CDR3 reads TGTGCCACCAGCAGAGGGACTAGCGGGAGGGACGAGCAGTACTTC. This sequence encodes CATSRGTSGRDEQYF.

This chain uses TRBV7-3 with TRBJ2-3; unclear D gene. Trimming stripped 6 bases from V and 2 bases from J, with 9 bases between. The CDR3 sequence is 13 residues long. Germline V gene sequence: CDR1 SGHTA, CDR2 FQGTGA. The CDR3 loop is CASSPEHTDTQYF. The CDR3 DNA follows: TGTGCCAGCAGTCCAGAGCACACAGATACGCAGTATTTT.

This clonotype has a count of ten or more. The chain joins TRBV3-1 to TRBJ2-3; 8 nucleotides align to TRBD2. CDR3 size: 16 residues. Germline V CDR1 and CDR2: LGHDT, YNNKEL (reference sequence). The J segment lost 6 bases and the V segment lost 4 bases, leaving 12 bases of the junction unmatched. CDR3 protein: CASSPTPGLVWDTQYF. In nucleotides, the CDR3 is TGTGCCAGCAGCCCCACCCCGGGACTAGTTTGGGATACGCAGTATTTT.

This rearrangement joins TRBV10-3 to TRBJ2-1; the D gene is possibly TRBD1 (7 bases). Trimming left V 4 bases short and J 5 bases short, with 27 bases between. The V gene's germline CDR1 is ENHRY and CDR2 SYGVKD. The CDR3 totals 19 residues. CDR3 DNA: TGTGCCATCAGTGCAACGGGGACAGACATTGGGGGGTACCACAATGAGCAGTTCTTC. It is translated as CAISATGTDIGGYHNEQFF.

The rearrangement links TRBV19 to TRBJ1-3; the D gene is possibly TRBD1 (5 bases). V lost 8 bases and J lost 2, with 16 bases in between. The CDR3 totals 15 residues. Germline CDR1 is LNHDA and CDR2 is SQIVND (reference sequence). The CDR3 nucleotides are TGTGCCAGTTGGGAAACCGCAGGGACTGGAAACACCATATATTTT. As protein: CASWETAGTGNTIYF. Drawing the rest from reference TRBV19 and TRBJ1-3, the complete variable domain is DGGITQSPKYLFRKEGQNVTLSCEQNLNHDAMYWYRQDPGQGLRLIYYSQIVNDFQKGDIAEGYSVSREKKESFPLTVTSAQKNPTAFYLCASWETAGTGNTIYFGEGSWLTVV.

Many counts were recorded for this clonotype. The J gene is TRBJ1-1, the V gene TRBV2, with D unclear. Germline V gene data show CDR1 as SNHLY and CDR2 as FYNNEI. V was clipped by 5 bases and J by 0 bases, with 13 bases between them. This CDR3 is 15 amino acids long. CDR3 DNA sequence: TGTGCCAGCAGTTTTACAGCTAATTTGAACACTGAAGCTTTCTTT. Translating gives CASSFTANLNTEAFF.

This rearrangement joins TRBV2 to TRBJ1-5, with 7 nucleotides matching TRBD1. Looked up from germline, CDR1 is SNHLY and CDR2 is FYNNEI. The trim removed 6 bases at V and 7 bases at J, leaving 12 bases unmatched. This CDR3 comprises 15 residues. CDR3 region: CASRDTGEPRQPQHF. The CDR3 DNA reads as TGTGCCAGCAGAGATACAGGGGAACCTCGACAGCCCCAGCATTTT.

This clonotype has just a few counts. The chain uses TRBV12-3 or TRBV12-4 and TRBJ1-6; weak D call: TRBD1 (6 bases). The V gene lost 5 bases and the J gene lost 7 bases, with 15 bases spanning the gap. CDR3 length: 15 residues. The CDR3, as DNA: TGTGCCAGCAGTAAAAGGGGGGAAGGGAATTCACCCCTCCACTTT. Residues: CASSKRGEGNSPLHF.

This sequence joins TRBV30 and TRBJ2-7; the D gene is possibly TRBD2 (6 bases). The germline gives CDR1 GTSNPN, CDR2 SVGIG (reference sequence). CDR3 size: 14 residues. V lost 3 bases, J lost 7 bases, and 19 bases lay in between. The CDR3 nucleotides read TGTGCCTGGAGATGGGGGAGGTCATCCGCTGAGCAGTACTTC. It is translated as CAWRWGRSSAEQYF.

This clonotype was counted between two and nine times. CDR3 bases: TGTGCCTGGAGTGTACAGGGGGAGACCCAGTACTTC. It is translated as CAWSVQGETQYF. The rearrangement uses TRBV30 and TRBJ2-5, with TRBD1 matching 7 bases. The CDR3 spans 12 residues. Germline values: CDR1 GTSNPN, CDR2 SVGIG (reference sequence). After removal of 0 bases from V and 5 bases from J, the junction contained 0 bases not matched to a gene.

This clonotype was counted at least ten times. The V gene is TRBV5-1, the J gene TRBJ2-7, with 11 positions matching TRBD2. Germline V gives CDR1 SGHRS, CDR2 YFSETQ. CDR3 length: 18 residues. J lost 2 bases, V lost 3 bases, and 13 bases had no gene match. This chain's CDR3 is CASSSAGTSGKRAYEQYF. In DNA, the CDR3 is TGCGCCAGCAGCTCCGCCGGGACTAGCGGAAAACGCGCCTACGAGCAGTACTTC.

In its sample, this clonotype was seen many times. The chain recombines TRBV7-2 with TRBJ2-5; TRBD2 aligns across 13 bases. The V gene's germline CDR1 is SGHTA and CDR2 FQGNSA. V shed 5 bases and J 4 bases; nucleotides not matched to a gene: 7. The CDR3 has 16 amino acids. In nucleotides, the CDR3 is TGTGCCAGCAGCCCTCGGACTAGCGGGAGTCGAGAGACCCAGTACTTC. Encoded protein: CASSPRTSGSRETQYF. The full variable domain, rest sourced from reference TRBV7-2 and TRBJ2-5, is GAGVSQSPSNKVTEKGKDVELRCDPISGHTALYWYRQSLGQGLEFLIYFQGNSAPDKSGLPSDRFSAERTGGSVSTLTIQRTQQEDSAVYLCASSPRTSGSRETQYFGPGTRLLVL.

This clonotype was counted only a few times. The chain recombines TRBV27 with TRBJ2-2; D possibly corresponds to TRBD1 (5 bases). Germline values: CDR1 MNHEY, CDR2 SMNVEV (reference sequence). This CDR3 is 15 amino acids long. Trimming left V 7 bases short and J 2 bases short, with 14 bases between. CDR3 in DNA: TGTGCCAGCAAGAATCGACAGACAAACACCGGGGAGCTGTTTTTT. Translation: CASKNRQTNTGELFF.

In its sample, this clonotype was seen a few times. The chain employs TRBV20-1 and TRBJ1-6; D remains unclear. This CDR3 region has 15 residues. Trimming took off 3 bases at V and 8 bases at J, with 17 bases between the two ends. Germline CDR1 is DFQATT and CDR2 is SNEGSKA (reference sequence). CDR3 amino acids: CSASRSGRVDSPLHF. CDR3 sequence (DNA): TGCAGTGCTAGTCGATCGGGGAGAGTCGATTCACCCCTCCACTTT.

This clonotype was counted many times. The gene calls are TRBV5-1 and TRBJ2-1; 8 bases align to TRBD2. CDR3 length equals 17 residues. Germline CDR1 reads SGHRS; CDR2 reads YFSETQ. V was clipped by 0 bases and J by 2 bases; unmatched bases: 7. The CDR3 sequence is CASSLGESGSAYNEQFF. CDR3 DNA sequence: TGCGCCAGCAGCTTGGGGGAGAGCGGGAGCGCCTACAATGAGCAGTTCTTC.

This clonotype was recorded many times. The chain has TRBV19 and TRBJ1-5; 7 bases agree with TRBD1. In germline, CDR1 is LNHDA, CDR2 SQIVND (reference sequence). The junction had 14 bases not matched to a gene; V was cut back by 3 bases and J by 6 bases. The CDR3 has 17 amino acids. CDR3 amino acids: CASSILAPGTAGQPQHF. DNA for the CDR3: TGTGCCAGTAGTATTCTGGCCCCTGGGACAGCGGGTCAGCCCCAGCATTTT.

This clonotype was counted many times. This chain uses TRBV20-1 with TRBJ1-5; 11 bases fit TRBD1. Germline CDR1 reads DFQATT; CDR2 reads SNEGSKA (reference sequence). The V segment lost 3 bases and the J segment 6 bases; nucleotides outside the gene matches: 4. The CDR3 covers 14 residues. The DNA of the CDR3 is TGCAGTGCTAGGACCGGGACAGGGGGTCAGCCCCAGCATTTT. This translates into CSARTGTGGQPQHF.

The table lists this clonotype with a few counts. This rearrangement joins TRBV4-1 to TRBJ2-3, with 7 bases matching TRBD2. The V gene end was trimmed by 5 bases and the J gene end by 0 bases; junction bases not matched to a gene: 11. This CDR3 region has 17 residues. Germline V lookup: CDR1 MGHRA, CDR2 YSYEKL. The CDR3 is CASSYTRGVRSTDTQYF. As DNA, the CDR3 is TGCGCCAGCAGCTACACCCGGGGGGTCCGTAGCACAGATACGCAGTATTTT.

The rearrangement uses TRBV7-2 and TRBJ2-7, with D possibly matching TRBD1 (6 bases). Germline-derived CDR1 and CDR2 are SGHTA and FQGNSA. This CDR3 is 14 amino acids long. V was cut by 1 base and J by 6 bases, with 13 bases left in between. Here the CDR3 reads CASSLVERGSEQYF. CDR3 nucleotide sequence: TGTGCCAGCAGCTTAGTGGAGAGGGGGTCCGAGCAGTACTTC.

This clonotype was counted at least ten times. V gene TRBV2 combines with J gene TRBJ2-2; possibly TRBD1 for D (6 bases). Per the germline V gene, CDR1 is SNHLY and CDR2 is FYNNEI. The CDR3 runs 14 residues. Trimming removed 8 bases from V and 6 bases from J, with 16 bases in between. The CDR3 here is CASGGLTGPGELFF. In nucleotides, the CDR3 is TGTGCCAGCGGGGGATTGACAGGTCCCGGGGAGCTGTTTTTT. Together with reference TRBV2 and TRBJ2-2, the CDR3 gives the full variable domain: EPEVTQTPSHQVTQMGQEVILRCVPISNHLYFYWYRQILGQKVEFLVSFYNNEISEKSEIFDDQFSVERPDGSNFTLKIRSTKLEDSAMYFCASGGLTGPGELFFGEGSRLTVL.

This clonotype was found a few times. The genes are TRBV11-3 and TRBJ2-3; D is possibly TRBD2 (5 bases). V lost 7 bases and J lost 0, with 11 bases in between. Germline V gene data show CDR1 as SGHNT and CDR2 as YENEEA. This CDR3 spans 14 amino acids. The CDR3 sequence is CASNPSGSTDTQYF. CDR3 nucleotide sequence: TGTGCCAGCAACCCTTCGGGGAGCACAGATACGCAGTATTTT. The entire variable domain, with the rest obtained from reference TRBV11-3 and TRBJ2-3, is as follows: EAGVVQSPRYKIIEKKQPVAFWCNPISGHNTLYWYLQNLGQGPELLIRYENEEAVDDSQLPKDRFSAERLKGVDSTLKIQPAELGDSAVYLCASNPSGSTDTQYFGPGTRLTVL.

This clonotype was counted a few times. This chain joins TRBV13 and TRBJ2-7; 7 nucleotides match TRBD1. Looked up from germline, CDR1 is PRHDT and CDR2 is FYEKMQ (reference sequence). Trimming at V came to 5 bases and at J to 5 bases, leaving 9 bases not matched to a gene. The CDR3 is 14 residues long. The CDR3 DNA follows: TGTGCCAGCAGCGTCGGGACAGTGGTCCACGAGCAGTACTTC. Protein product: CASSVGTVVHEQYF. Together with reference TRBV13 and TRBJ2-7, the CDR3 gives the full variable domain: AAGVIQSPRHLIKEKRETATLKCYPIPRHDTVYWYQQGPGQDPQFLISFYEKMQSDKGSIPDRFSAQQFSDYHSELNMSSLELGDSALYFCASSVGTVVHEQYFGPGTRLTVT.

The V and J genes are TRBV7-6 and TRBJ2-1, with TRBD2 as a possible D gene (6 bases). Germline CDR1 and CDR2: SGHVS and FNYEAQ. V was shortened by 3 bases and J by 9 bases, with 12 bases between the two germline ends. This CDR3 is built from 13 residues. CDR3 bases: TGTGCCAGCAGCTTCGGGACTTACTTTGAGCAGTTCTTC. Encoded protein: CASSFGTYFEQFF.

This clonotype was picked up a small number of times. This rearrangement joins TRBV19 to TRBJ2-1, with 11 bases matching TRBD1. Trimming took 3 bases from V and 4 from J; bases not matched to a gene: 8. There are 17 residues in the CDR3. The germline gives CDR1 LNHDA, CDR2 SQIVND (reference sequence). CDR3 sequence reads: CASSMGQGGFRYNEQFF. The CDR3 nucleotides read TGTGCCAGTAGTATGGGACAGGGGGGTTTTCGATACAATGAGCAGTTCTTC.

The chain recombines TRBV27 with TRBJ1-1; no definite D call. Trimming pared 4 bases from V and 0 bases from J, leaving 15 bases between. The CDR3 totals 16 residues. Germline values: CDR1 MNHEY, CDR2 SMNVEV (reference sequence). CDR3: CASSWSHGRMNTEAFF. In nucleotides, the CDR3 is TGTGCCAGCAGTTGGTCCCATGGACGAATGAACACTGAAGCTTTCTTT.

Worth noting for this clonotype: A much larger clone lies one base from this, so it may be a read error. The chain joins TRBV20-1 to TRBJ2-1, with 9 bases fitting TRBD1. Germline V gene lookup returns CDR1 DFQATT and CDR2 SNEGSKA (reference sequence). There are 14 residues in the CDR3. CDR3 sequence (DNA): TGCAGTACTAGACCCCCCGGACAGGGGATTGAGCAGTTCTTC. Amino acids: CSTRPPGQGIEQFF.

This clonotype was seen at least ten times. The chain carries TRBV13 and TRBJ2-7; D is possibly TRBD2 (6 bases). With 5 bases removed from V and 4 bases from J, the gap between germline ends came to 9 bases. The V gene's germline CDR1 is PRHDT and CDR2 FYEKMQ (reference sequence). The CDR3 spans 12 residues. DNA for the CDR3: TGTGCCAGCAGCATAGCGGAGTACGAGCAGTACTTC. This encodes CASSIAEYEQYF.